The sequence of this T cell receptor (beta chain) was determined in a study of T cell responses to AZD1222 COVID-19 vaccine. Overall study results and limits: With two AZD1222 doses given, Spike-specific TCR breadth and depth both rose.

This clone appeared a single time. Its matching antigen is unknown. The data were produced by immunoSEQ multiplex PCR, yet TCRdb's version contains in-frame clones alone and is incomplete. The sample lists 80,000 or so clones, approximately 83% occurring once. V lost 2 bases and J lost 0, with 9 bases in between. CDR1 is SGDLS, CDR2 YYNGEE, per germline. This CDR3 spans 15 amino acids. This sequence joins TRBV9 and TRBJ1-3, with D possibly being TRBD1 (5 bases). The material was peripheral blood, obtained 28 days after the second AZD1222 dose. This TCR was sampled from an adult who received the AZD1222 COVID-19 vaccine. This CDR3 is CASSVGTASGNTIYF. In DNA, the CDR3 is TGTGCCAGCAGCGTCGGGACTGCCTCTGGAAACACCATATATTTT.